This T cell receptor (beta chain) emerged from a study of cytomegalovirus exposure and HLA in healthy donors. General study results and limits: Within an earlier analysis, most TCR beta V segments proved productive either about 90% or about 30% of the time. Sequencing depth across donors, presence/absence analyses assumed, was roughly uniform. Analysis was performed later, and it showed HLA-associated TCR beta chains to be more clonally expanded than equally common others.

This clone was found a few times. Its antigen is still unknown. PCR used 60 Vbeta primers and 13 Jbeta primers. In the source study's methods: In a later analysis, of around 80 million unique beta chains, roughly 10 million appeared in at least two donors. Generated by immunoSEQ multiplex PCR, the TCRdb table keeps only in-frame clones and is missing some. From that table come the V and J calls and clone size; the DNA was used to work out D and trimming. In the table there are roughly 220,000 clones, roughly 80% of which are singletons. V was trimmed by 5 bases and J by 0 bases, leaving 13 bases between them. Germline V gene data show CDR1 as SEHNR and CDR2 as FQNEAQ (reference sequence). The CDR3 runs to 15 residues.

The sequence derives from a man aged 30 to 39 in good health and CMV-seronegative. Material for sequencing was PBMCs. The rearrangement uses TRBV7-9 and TRBJ1-1, with a weak D call TRBD1 (6 bases). CDR3 sequence reads: CASSKTPGVNTEAFF. The CDR3 region has the DNA TGTGCCAGCAGCAAGACCCCAGGGGTGAACACTGAAGCTTTCTTT.